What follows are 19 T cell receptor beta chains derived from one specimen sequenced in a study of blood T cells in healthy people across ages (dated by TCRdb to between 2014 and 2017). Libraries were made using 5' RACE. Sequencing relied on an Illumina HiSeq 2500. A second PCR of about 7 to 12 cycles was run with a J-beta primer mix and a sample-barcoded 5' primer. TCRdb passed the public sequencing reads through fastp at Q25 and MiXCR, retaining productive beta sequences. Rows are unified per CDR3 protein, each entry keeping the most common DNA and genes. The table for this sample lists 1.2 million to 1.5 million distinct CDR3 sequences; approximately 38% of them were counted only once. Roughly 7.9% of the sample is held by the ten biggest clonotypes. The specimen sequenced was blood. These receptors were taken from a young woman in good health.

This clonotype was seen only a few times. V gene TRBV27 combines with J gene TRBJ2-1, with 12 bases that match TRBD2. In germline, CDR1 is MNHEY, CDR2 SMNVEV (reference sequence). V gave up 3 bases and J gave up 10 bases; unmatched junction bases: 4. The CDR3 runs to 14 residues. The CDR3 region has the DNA TGTGCCAGCAGTTTTCCCGGACTAGCGGGAGAGCAGTTCTTC. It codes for CASSFPGLAGEQFF.

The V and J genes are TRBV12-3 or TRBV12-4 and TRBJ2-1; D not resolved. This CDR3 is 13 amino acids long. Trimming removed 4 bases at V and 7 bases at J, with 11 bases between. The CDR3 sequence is CASSSNLGNEQFF. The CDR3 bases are TGTGCCAGCAGTTCTAATCTAGGGAATGAGCAGTTCTTC.

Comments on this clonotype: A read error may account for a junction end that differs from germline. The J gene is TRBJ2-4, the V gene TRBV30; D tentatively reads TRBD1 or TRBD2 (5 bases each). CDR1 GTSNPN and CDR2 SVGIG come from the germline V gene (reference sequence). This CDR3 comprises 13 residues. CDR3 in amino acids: CAWSVGGVNTQYF. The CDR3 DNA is TGTGCCTGGAGTGTTGGGGGTGTAAACACTCAGTACTTC. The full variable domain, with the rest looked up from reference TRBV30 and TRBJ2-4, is SQTIHQWPATLVQPVGSPLSLECTVEGTSNPNLYWYRQAAGRGLQLLFYSVGIGQISSEVPQNLSASRPQDRQFILSSKKLLLSDSGFYLCAWSVGGVNTQYFGAGTRLSVL.

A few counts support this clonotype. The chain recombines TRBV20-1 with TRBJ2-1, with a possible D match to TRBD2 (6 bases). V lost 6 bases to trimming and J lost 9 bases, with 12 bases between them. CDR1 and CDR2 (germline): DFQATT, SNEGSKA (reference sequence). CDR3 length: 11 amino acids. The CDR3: CSASLGSEQFF. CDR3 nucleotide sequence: TGCAGTGCCAGCCTCGGGAGTGAGCAGTTCTTC.

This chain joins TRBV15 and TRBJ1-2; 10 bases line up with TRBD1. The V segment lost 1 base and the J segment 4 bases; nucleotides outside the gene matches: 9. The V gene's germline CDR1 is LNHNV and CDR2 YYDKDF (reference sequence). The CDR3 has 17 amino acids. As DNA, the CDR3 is TGTGCCACCAGCAGAGGGTCCCGGGACAGGGGAGGCTATGGCTACACCTTC. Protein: CATSRGSRDRGGYGYTF.

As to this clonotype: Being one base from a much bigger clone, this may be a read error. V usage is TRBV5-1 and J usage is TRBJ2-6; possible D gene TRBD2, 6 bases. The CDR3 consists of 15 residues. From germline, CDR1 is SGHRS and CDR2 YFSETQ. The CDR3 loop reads CASSLSGTGANALTF. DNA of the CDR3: TGCGCCAGCAGCTTGTCAGGGACTGGGGCCAACGCCCTGACTTTC.

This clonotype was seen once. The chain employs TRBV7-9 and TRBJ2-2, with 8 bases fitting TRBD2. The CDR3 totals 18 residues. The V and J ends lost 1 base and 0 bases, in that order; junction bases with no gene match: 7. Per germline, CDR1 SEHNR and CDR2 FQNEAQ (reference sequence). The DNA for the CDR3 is TGTGCCAGCAGCTTAGTCGCTAGCGGGTTAGCGAACACCGGGGAGCTGTTTTTT. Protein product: CASSLVASGLANTGELFF.

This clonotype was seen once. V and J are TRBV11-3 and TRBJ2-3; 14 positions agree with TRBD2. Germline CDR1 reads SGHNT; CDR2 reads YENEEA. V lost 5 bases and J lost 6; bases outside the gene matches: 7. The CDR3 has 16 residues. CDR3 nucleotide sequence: TGTGCCAGCAGCCCAGGGACTAGCGGGAGATGGGATACGCAGTATTTT. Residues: CASSPGTSGRWDTQYF.

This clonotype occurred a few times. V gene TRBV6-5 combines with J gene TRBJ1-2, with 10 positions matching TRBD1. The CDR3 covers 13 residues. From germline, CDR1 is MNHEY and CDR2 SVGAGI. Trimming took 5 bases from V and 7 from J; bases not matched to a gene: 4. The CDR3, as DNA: TGTGCCAGCAGTCCCTGGGACAGGGGTGGCTACACCTTC. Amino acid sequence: CASSPWDRGGYTF.

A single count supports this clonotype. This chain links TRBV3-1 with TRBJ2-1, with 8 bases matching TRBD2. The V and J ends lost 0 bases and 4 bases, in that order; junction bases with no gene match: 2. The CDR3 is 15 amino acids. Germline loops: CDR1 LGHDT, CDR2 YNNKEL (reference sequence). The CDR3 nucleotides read TGTGCCAGCAGCCAAGACGGGGGGGGGTACAATGAGCAGTTCTTC. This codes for CASSQDGGGYNEQFF.

The CDR3 reads CASSFLAKETQYF. CDR3 sequence (DNA): TGTGCCAGCAGCTTCTTAGCGAAGGAGACCCAGTACTTC. This chain links TRBV11-2 with TRBJ2-5, with a weak D call TRBD2 (5 bases). V gave up 3 bases and J gave up 5 bases, with 10 bases separating them. The CDR3 runs 13 residues. Per germline, CDR1 SGHAT and CDR2 FQNNGV.

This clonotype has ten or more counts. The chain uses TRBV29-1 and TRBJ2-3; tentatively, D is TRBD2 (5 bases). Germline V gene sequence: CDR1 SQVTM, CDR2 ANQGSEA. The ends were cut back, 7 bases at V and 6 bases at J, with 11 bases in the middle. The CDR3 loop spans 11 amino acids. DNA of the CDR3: TGCAGCGGGGGAACGGGGGATACGCAGTATTTT. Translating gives CSGGTGDTQYF.

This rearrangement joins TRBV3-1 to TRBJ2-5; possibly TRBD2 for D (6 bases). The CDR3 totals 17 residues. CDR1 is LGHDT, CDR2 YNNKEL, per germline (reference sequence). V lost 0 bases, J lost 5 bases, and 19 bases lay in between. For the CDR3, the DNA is TGTGCCAGCAGCCAAGACCTGATACGGGAGCAGCGGGAGACCCAGTACTTC. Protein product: CASSQDLIREQRETQYF.

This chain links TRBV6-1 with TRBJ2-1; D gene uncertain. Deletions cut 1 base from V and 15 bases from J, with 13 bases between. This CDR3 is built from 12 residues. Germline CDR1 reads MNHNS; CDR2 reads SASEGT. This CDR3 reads CASSEVPGGVFF. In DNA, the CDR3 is TGTGCCAGCAGTGAAGTACCAGGTGGTGTGTTCTTC.

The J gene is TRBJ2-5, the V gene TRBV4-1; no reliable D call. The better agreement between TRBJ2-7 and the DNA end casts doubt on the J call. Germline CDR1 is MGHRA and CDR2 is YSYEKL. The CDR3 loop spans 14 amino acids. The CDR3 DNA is TGCGCCAGCAGCCAAGATTACACAGTTTACGAGCAGTACTTC. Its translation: CASSQDYTVYEQYF.

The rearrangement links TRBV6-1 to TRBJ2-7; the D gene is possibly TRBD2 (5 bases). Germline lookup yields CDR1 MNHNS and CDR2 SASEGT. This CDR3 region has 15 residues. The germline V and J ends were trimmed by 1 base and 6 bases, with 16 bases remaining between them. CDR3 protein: CASSEEVGEPFEQYF. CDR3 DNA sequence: TGTGCCAGCAGTGAAGAGGTGGGAGAACCTTTCGAGCAGTACTTC.

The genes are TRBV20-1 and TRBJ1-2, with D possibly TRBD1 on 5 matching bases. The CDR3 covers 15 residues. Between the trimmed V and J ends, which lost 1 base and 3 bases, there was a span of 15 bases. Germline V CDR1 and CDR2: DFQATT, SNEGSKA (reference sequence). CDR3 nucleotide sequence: TGCAGTGCTAGAGTCCTGGGACGAAGTGACTATGGCTACACCTTC. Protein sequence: CSARVLGRSDYGYTF.

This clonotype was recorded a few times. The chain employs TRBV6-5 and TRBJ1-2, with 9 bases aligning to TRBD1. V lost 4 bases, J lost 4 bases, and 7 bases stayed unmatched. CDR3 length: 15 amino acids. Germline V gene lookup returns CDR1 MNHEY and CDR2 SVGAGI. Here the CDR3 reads CASSLMGQGAYGYTF. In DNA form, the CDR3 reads TGTGCCAGCAGTTTGATGGGACAGGGCGCCTATGGCTACACCTTC.

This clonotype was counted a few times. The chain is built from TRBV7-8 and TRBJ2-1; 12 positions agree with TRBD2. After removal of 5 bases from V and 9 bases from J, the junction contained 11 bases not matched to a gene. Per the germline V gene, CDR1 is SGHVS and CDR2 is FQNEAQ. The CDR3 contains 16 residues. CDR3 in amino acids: CASSEQTSGGSLEQFF. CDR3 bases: TGTGCCAGCAGCGAACAAACTAGCGGGGGGTCTCTTGAGCAGTTCTTC.